This T cell receptor beta chain was obtained from a study of T cell responses to AZD1222 COVID-19 vaccine. This CDR3 region has 13 residues. Germline V gene lookup returns CDR1 LGHNT and CDR2 FRNRAP. The V end was cut by 6 bases, the J end by 0 bases, with 8 bases between. Worth noting for this clone: Antigen unknown.

Regarding the study as a whole: Repertoire collection took place solely once the T cell response had peaked. Spike as a whole was targeted by vaccine-associated CD4 TCRs, dominant at 160-218 and 743-854.

The protocol was immunoSEQ multiplex PCR, while the TCRdb copy is restricted to in-frame clones and leaves out a portion. The table records 83,000 or so clones, roughly 90% of them present only once. V is TRBV12-5 and J is TRBJ1-1, with a tentative D call TRBD1 (5 bases). The TCR comes from an adult in good health. Source: peripheral blood, taken on day 0 of MenACWY control vaccination. The CDR3 nucleotides read TGTGCTAGTGGGTCAGGGCTGAACACTGAAGCTTTCTTT. This codes for CASGSGLNTEAFF.